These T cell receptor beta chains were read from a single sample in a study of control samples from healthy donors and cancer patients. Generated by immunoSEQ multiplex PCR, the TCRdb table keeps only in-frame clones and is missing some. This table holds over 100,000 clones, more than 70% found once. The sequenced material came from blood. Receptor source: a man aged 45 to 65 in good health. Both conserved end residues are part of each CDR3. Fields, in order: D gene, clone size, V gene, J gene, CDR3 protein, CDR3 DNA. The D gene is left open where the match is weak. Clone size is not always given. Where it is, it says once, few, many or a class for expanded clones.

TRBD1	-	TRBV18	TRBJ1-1	CASSRTGRTEAFF	TGTGCCAGCTCACGGACAGGAAGGACTGAAGCTTTCTTT
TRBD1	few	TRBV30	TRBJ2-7	CAWSVTGVLIDEQYF	TGTGCCTGGAGTGTTACAGGGGTCCTAATCGACGAGCAGTACTTC
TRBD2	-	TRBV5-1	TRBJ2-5	CASSLARGKQETQYF	TGCGCCAGCAGCTTGGCGCGGGGGAAGCAAGAGACCCAGTACTTC
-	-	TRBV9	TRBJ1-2	CASSVGPYGYTF	TGTGCCAGCAGCGTAGGACCCTATGGCTACACCTTC
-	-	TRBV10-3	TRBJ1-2	CAISESPGLNYGYTF	TGTGCCATCAGTGAGTCGCCGGGCCTTAACTATGGCTACACCTTC
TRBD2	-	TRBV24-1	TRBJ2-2	CATSDASGGVTGELFF	TGTGCCACCAGTGATGCGAGCGGGGGGGTCACCGGGGAGCTGTTTTTT
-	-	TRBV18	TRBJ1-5	CASSLHSNQPQHF	TGTGCCAGCTCTCTACACAGCAATCAGCCCCAGCATTTT
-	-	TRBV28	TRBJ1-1	CASSFPDNTEAFF	TGTGCCAGCAGTTTCCCAGATAACACTGAAGCTTTCTTT
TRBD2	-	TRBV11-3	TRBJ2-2	CASSPQRGGSWELFF	TGTGCCAGCAGCCCCCAGCGGGGGGGCAGCTGGGAGCTGTTTTTT
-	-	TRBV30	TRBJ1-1	CAWSTGMNTEAFF	TGTGCCTGGAGTACAGGAATGAACACTGAAGCTTTCTTT
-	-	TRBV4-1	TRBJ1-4	CASSPLRGEGDEKLFF	TGCGCCAGCAGCCCCCTCCGGGGGGAAGGGGATGAAAAACTGTTTTTT
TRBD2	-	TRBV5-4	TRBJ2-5	CASSSDAGLAAEAETQYF	TGTGCCAGCAGCTCGGACGCGGGACTAGCGGCCGAGGCGGAGACCCAGTACTTC
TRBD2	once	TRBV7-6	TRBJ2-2	CASSFSLAGNTGELFF	TGTGCCAGCAGCTTCAGCCTAGCGGGGAACACCGGGGAGCTGTTTTTT
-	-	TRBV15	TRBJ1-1	CATSRVGPRGNTEAFF	TGTGCCACCAGCAGAGTGGGGCCCAGGGGGAACACTGAAGCTTTCTTT
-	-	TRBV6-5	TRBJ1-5	CASRNQGMEQPQHF	TGTGCCAGCAGGAATCAGGGGATGGAGCAGCCCCAGCATTTT
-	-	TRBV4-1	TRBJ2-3	CASSQDTGALDTQYF	TGCGCCAGCAGCCAAGATACTGGGGCTTTAGATACGCAGTATTTT
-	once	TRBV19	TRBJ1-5	CASKDQGSTHSNQPQHF	TGTGCCAGTAAGGACCAGGGATCTACACATAGCAATCAGCCCCAGCATTTT
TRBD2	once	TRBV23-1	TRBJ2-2	CASSQYSGGAGELFF	TGCGCCAGCAGTCAATATAGCGGGGGGGCCGGGGAGCTGTTTTTT
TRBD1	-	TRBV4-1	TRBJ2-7	CASSQDPTGGREQYF	TGCGCCAGCAGCCAAGATCCGACAGGGGGACGGGAGCAGTACTTC
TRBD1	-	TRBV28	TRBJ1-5	CASREDRNNQPQHF	TGTGCCAGCAGAGAGGACAGGAACAATCAGCCCCAGCATTTT
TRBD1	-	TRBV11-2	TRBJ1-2	CASSPIRTGTNYGYTF	TGTGCCAGCAGCCCCATAAGGACAGGGACTAACTATGGCTACACCTTC
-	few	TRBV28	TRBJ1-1	CASSFNIVRWMNTEAFF	TGTGCCAGCAGTTTTAACATAGTGAGGTGGATGAACACTGAAGCTTTCTTT
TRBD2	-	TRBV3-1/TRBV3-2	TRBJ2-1	CASSQEGTSGYNEQFF	TGTGCCAGCAGCCAAGAGGGGACTAGCGGGTACAATGAGCAGTTCTTC
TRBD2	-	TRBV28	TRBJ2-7	CASSAPRTSRSYEQYF	TGTGCCAGCAGTGCCCCACGGACTAGCCGGTCCTACGAGCAGTACTTC
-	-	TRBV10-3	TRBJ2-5	CAISDSDQETQYF	TGTGCCATCAGTGATTCCGACCAAGAGACCCAGTACTTC
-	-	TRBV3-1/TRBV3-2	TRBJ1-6	CASSQDQRGMGLHF	TGTGCCAGCAGCCAAGATCAAAGGGGAATGGGCCTCCACTTT
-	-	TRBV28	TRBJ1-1	CASRSETEAFF	TGTGCCAGCAGGAGTGAAACTGAAGCTTTCTTT
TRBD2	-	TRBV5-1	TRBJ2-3	CASTRGGSGGETDTQYF	TGCGCCAGCACAAGAGGGGGGAGCGGGGGTGAGACAGATACGCAGTATTTT
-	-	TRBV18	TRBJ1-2	CASSRTTAGTNYGYTF	TGTGCCAGCTCGCGGACCACCGCAGGAACTAACTATGGCTACACCTTC
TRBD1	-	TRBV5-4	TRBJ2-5	CASSLQDRAEETQYF	TGTGCCAGCAGCTTGCAGGACAGGGCGGAAGAGACCCAGTACTTC
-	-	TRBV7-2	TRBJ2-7	CASSFGSGASYEQYF	TGTGCCAGCAGCTTTGGAAGCGGTGCCTCCTACGAGCAGTACTTC
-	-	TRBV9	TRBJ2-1	CASSVEGGSRNEQFF	TGTGCCAGCAGCGTAGAGGGGGGGTCTCGAAATGAGCAGTTCTTC
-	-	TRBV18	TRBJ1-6	CASSPSTEPLHF	TGTGCCAGCTCACCAAGCACGGAGCCCCTCCACTTT
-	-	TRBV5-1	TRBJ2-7	CASRFPSSYEQYF	TGCGCCAGTAGATTTCCGAGCTCCTACGAGCAGTACTTC
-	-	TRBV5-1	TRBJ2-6	CASRSDRLSSGANVLTF	TGCGCCAGCAGATCTGACAGGTTGAGCTCTGGGGCCAACGTCCTGACTTTC
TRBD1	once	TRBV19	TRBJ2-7	CASSMGTASYEQYF	TGTGCCAGTAGTATGGGGACAGCCTCCTACGAGCAGTACTTC
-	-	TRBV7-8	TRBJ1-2	CASSPLGGLDYGYTF	TGTGCCAGCAGCCCCCTCGGAGGGTTGGACTATGGCTACACCTTC
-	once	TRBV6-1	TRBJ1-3	CASSEEKGLGPGNTIYF	TGTGCCAGCAGTGAAGAGAAGGGACTGGGACCTGGAAACACCATATATTTT
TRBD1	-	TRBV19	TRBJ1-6	CASRVRGQPNSPLHF	TGTGCCAGTAGGGTGCGGGGACAGCCAAATTCACCCCTCCACTTT
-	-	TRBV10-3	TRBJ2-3	CAISESTKADTQYF	TGTGCCATCAGTGAGTCTACTAAGGCAGATACGCAGTATTTT